This is a list of T cell receptor beta chains from one sample in a study of Ad26.COV2.S vaccination and SARS-CoV-2 variants. The data were produced by immunoSEQ multiplex PCR, yet TCRdb's version contains in-frame clones alone and is incomplete. The data contain around 310,000 clones, roughly 90% of them singletons. Sequencing used peripheral blood, obtained in a trial of Ad26.COV2.S vaccine versus placebo. The receptors derive from a person aged 18 to 65 who received the Ad26.COV2.S COVID-19 vaccine or a placebo. CDR3s include the opening cysteine and the closing phenylalanine or tryptophan. The D gene is left open where the match is weak. The listing skips clone size in some rows; elsewhere it reads once, few, many or a size class.

D: .
V: TRBV5-4
size: once
J: TRBJ1-4
DNA: TGTGCCAGCAGCTTTGGAGGGACGGCTAATGAAAAACTGTTTTTT
CDR3: CASSFGGTANEKLFF

D: .
V: TRBV18
size: .
J: TRBJ1-5
DNA: TGTGCCAGCTCACCGGGGACCCATAGCAATCAGCCCCAGCATTTT
CDR3: CASSPGTHSNQPQHF

D: .
V: TRBV4-3
size: .
J: TRBJ1-2
DNA: TGCGCCAGCAGCCAAGATCTGCCCTCGGACAACCTTAACTATGGCTACACCTTC
CDR3: CASSQDLPSDNLNYGYTF

D: .
V: TRBV19
size: .
J: TRBJ1-4
DNA: TGTGCCAGTAGACAGAAGTTCACGACTAATGAAAAACTGTTTTTT
CDR3: CASRQKFTTNEKLFF

D: TRBD1
V: TRBV27
size: .
J: TRBJ1-5
DNA: TGTGCCAGCAGTTCCGGACAGGGGGCTTGGGAGCCCCAGCATTTT
CDR3: CASSSGQGAWEPQHF

D: .
V: TRBV3-1/TRBV3-2
size: once
J: TRBJ2-7
DNA: TGTGCCAGCAGCCCAAAGTCTGCAGACTACGAGCAGTACTTC
CDR3: CASSPKSADYEQYF

D: .
V: TRBV5-6
size: .
J: TRBJ1-2
DNA: TGTGCCAGCAGCTGGCGGACAGCCGGCTACACCTTC
CDR3: CASSWRTAGYTF

D: .
V: TRBV15
size: .
J: TRBJ1-1
DNA: TGTGCCACCAGCCCGGGACGGACGACGAACACTGAAGCTTTCTTT
CDR3: CATSPGRTTNTEAFF

D: .
V: TRBV5-4
size: .
J: TRBJ2-7
DNA: TGTGCCAGCACCTTAGTGGGCTCCTACGAGCAGTACTTC
CDR3: CASTLVGSYEQYF

D: TRBD1
V: TRBV15
size: few
J: TRBJ1-2
DNA: TGTGCCACCAGCAGGGCAGACAGGGCTGGCTACACCTTC
CDR3: CATSRADRAGYTF

D: .
V: TRBV7-3
size: .
J: TRBJ2-3
DNA: TGTGCCAGCAGTTCCGGGCTAGCACCGGATACGCAGTATTTT
CDR3: CASSSGLAPDTQYF

D: TRBD1
V: TRBV6-5
size: few
J: TRBJ1-1
DNA: TGTGCCAGCAGTCAGGGGGCTGAAGCTTTCTTT
CDR3: CASSQGAEAFF

D: .
V: TRBV15
size: .
J: TRBJ1-5
DNA: TGTGCCACAAAGGATAGCAATCAGCCCCAGCATTTT
CDR3: CATKDSNQPQHF

D: .
V: TRBV9
size: .
J: TRBJ2-1
DNA: TGTGCCAGCAGCGTAGAAGGTATAGCGGAGCAGTTCTTC
CDR3: CASSVEGIAEQFF

D: TRBD1
V: TRBV3-1/TRBV3-2
size: .
J: TRBJ2-7
DNA: TGTGCCAGCAGCTCAAAACGGGGACAGGGCCGAGGATATGCCTACGAGCAGTACTTC
CDR3: CASSSKRGQGRGYAYEQYF

D: .
V: TRBV14
size: .
J: TRBJ2-1
DNA: TGTGCCAGCAGCCAACTCAGTTCCGGGACCGACAATGAGCAGTTCTTC
CDR3: CASSQLSSGTDNEQFF

D: .
V: TRBV19
size: .
J: TRBJ1-2
DNA: TGTGCCAGTAGCATCCCTTTGGATAACTACTTACTCCCTAGCTATGGCTACACCTTC
CDR3: CASSIPLDNYLLPSYGYTF

D: TRBD1
V: TRBV7-2
size: once
J: TRBJ1-1
DNA: TGTGCCAGCAGCTTAGAGCTGAGGGAGACAGGGGCGCTGAACACTGAAGCTTTCTTT
CDR3: CASSLELRETGALNTEAFF

D: .
V: TRBV6-2/TRBV6-3
size: .
J: TRBJ1-1
DNA: TGTGCCAGCAGTTACCCAGACACGATGAACACTGAAGCTTTCTTT
CDR3: CASSYPDTMNTEAFF

D: .
V: TRBV6-5
size: .
J: TRBJ2-2
DNA: TGTGCCAGCAGCTCTGCTCGCACCGGGGAGCTGTTTTTT
CDR3: CASSSARTGELFF

D: .
V: TRBV3-1/TRBV3-2
size: .
J: TRBJ2-1
DNA: TGTGCCAGCAGCTACCCAGGCGGGGGCCGCCACTCCTACAATGAGCAGTTCTTC
CDR3: CASSYPGGGRHSYNEQFF

D: .
V: TRBV6-6
size: .
J: TRBJ1-1
DNA: TGTGCCAGCAGTCAAGAACCGGGGACGGACACTGAAGCTTTCTTT
CDR3: CASSQEPGTDTEAFF

D: .
V: TRBV15
size: .
J: TRBJ2-1
DNA: TGTGCCACCAGCAGGGCTTGGGATTCCCTCTTAAACAATGAGCAGTTCTTC
CDR3: CATSRAWDSLLNNEQFF

D: .
V: TRBV7-9
size: .
J: TRBJ1-1
DNA: TGTGCCAGCAGCTTACGGCCCGGGAACACTGAAGCTTTCTTT
CDR3: CASSLRPGNTEAFF

D: .
V: TRBV12-3/TRBV12-4
size: .
J: TRBJ1-1
DNA: TGTGCCACCACCGATTACACTGAAGCTTTCTTT
CDR3: CATTDYTEAFF

D: TRBD2
V: TRBV4-3
size: .
J: TRBJ2-1
DNA: TGCGCCAGCAGCCAAGTCGGGACTAGCGGGGGGGCCAGGGAGCAGTTCTTC
CDR3: CASSQVGTSGGAREQFF

D: .
V: TRBV7-9
size: .
J: TRBJ1-4
DNA: TGTGCCAGCAGCGACAGGTCTATTGAAAAACTGTTTTTT
CDR3: CASSDRSIEKLFF

D: TRBD2
V: TRBV7-2
size: .
J: TRBJ2-1
DNA: TGTGCCAGCAGGGCCGGGGTAGCGGGCTACAATGAGCAGTTCTTC
CDR3: CASRAGVAGYNEQFF

D: TRBD1
V: TRBV5-6
size: .
J: TRBJ2-3
DNA: TGTGCCAGCAGCCGACAGGGGGAACGGAGGCAGTATTTT
CDR3: CASSRQGERRQYF

D: .
V: TRBV19
size: .
J: TRBJ1-1
DNA: TGTGCCAGTAGTTTCCCGCCCAGAGCAGGAGGTACTGAAGCTTTCTTT
CDR3: CASSFPPRAGGTEAFF

D: TRBD1
V: TRBV7-2
size: .
J: TRBJ2-6
DNA: TGTGCCAGCAGCTTAGCACGACAGGGGGTGATTAGCTCTGGGGCCAACGTCCTGACTTTC
CDR3: CASSLARQGVISSGANVLTF

D: .
V: TRBV7-9
size: .
J: TRBJ1-5
DNA: TGTGCCAGCAGCTTAGTGAGCAGCAGTGAGCCCCAGCATTTT
CDR3: CASSLVSSSEPQHF

D: TRBD1
V: TRBV5-4
size: once
J: TRBJ1-2
DNA: TGTGCCAGCAGCCCCGACAGGGGAGCTGGCTACACCTTC
CDR3: CASSPDRGAGYTF

D: .
V: TRBV6-6
size: .
J: TRBJ1-2
DNA: TGTGCCAGCAGTCCCTCGGGACGCACGAGCTATGGCTACACCTTC
CDR3: CASSPSGRTSYGYTF

D: TRBD1
V: TRBV15
size: .
J: TRBJ1-1
DNA: TGTGCCACCTCCAGGACAGGGGACACTGAAGCTTTCTTT
CDR3: CATSRTGDTEAFF

D: .
V: TRBV3-1/TRBV3-2
size: .
J: TRBJ2-1
DNA: TGTGCCAGCAGCCAAGATCTCATGGGACATAACAATGAGCAGTTCTTC
CDR3: CASSQDLMGHNNEQFF

D: .
V: TRBV3-1/TRBV3-2
size: .
J: TRBJ1-1
DNA: TGTGCCAGCAGCCAAGTTACAGGTAACACTGAAGCTTTCTTT
CDR3: CASSQVTGNTEAFF

D: .
V: TRBV27
size: .
J: TRBJ1-5
DNA: TGTGCCAGCAGTTTGGTCCCGGGGAAAGGTCAGCCCCAGCATTTT
CDR3: CASSLVPGKGQPQHF

D: .
V: TRBV28
size: .
J: TRBJ1-1
DNA: TGTGCCAGCAGTCGATTCAGGGGAGGGACTGAAGCTTTCTTT
CDR3: CASSRFRGGTEAFF

D: .
V: TRBV6-1
size: many
J: TRBJ1-2
DNA: TGTGCCAGCAGTGAAGACGGATACTATGGCTACACCTTC
CDR3: CASSEDGYYGYTF

D: TRBD2
V: TRBV6-2/TRBV6-3
size: .
J: TRBJ2-3
DNA: TGTGCCAGCAGTTACGGGACTAGCGCAGATACGCAGTATTTT
CDR3: CASSYGTSADTQYF

D: .
V: TRBV15
size: .
J: TRBJ1-1
DNA: TGTGCCACCAGTCCGGGTTCCGGCACTGAAGCTTTCTTT
CDR3: CATSPGSGTEAFF

D: .
V: TRBV27
size: .
J: TRBJ1-4
DNA: TGTGCCAGCAGCCCAGGGGATGCTAATGAAAAACTGTTTTTT
CDR3: CASSPGDANEKLFF

D: .
V: TRBV2
size: .
J: TRBJ1-1
DNA: TGTGCCAGCAAACCCCAGCTGGGGAACACTGAAGCTTTCTTT
CDR3: CASKPQLGNTEAFF

D: .
V: TRBV21-1
size: .
J: TRBJ2-7
DNA: TGTGCCAGCCCACCTCACACATACGAGCAGTACTTC
CDR3: CASPPHTYEQYF

D: TRBD1
V: TRBV7-2
size: once
J: TRBJ1-1
DNA: TGTGCCAGCAGCTTAGCGTACATCGGGACAGGGAAGAACACTGAAGCTTTCTTT
CDR3: CASSLAYIGTGKNTEAFF

D: TRBD1
V: TRBV18
size: .
J: TRBJ2-7
DNA: TGTGCCAGCTCACCGGGGACAGGGAGGACCTACGAGCAGTACTTC
CDR3: CASSPGTGRTYEQYF

D: .
V: TRBV7-8
size: .
J: TRBJ2-1
DNA: TGTGCCAGCAGCCGAGGGGGGTCCTACAATGAGCAGTTCTTC
CDR3: CASSRGGSYNEQFF

D: .
V: TRBV9
size: .
J: TRBJ2-2
DNA: TGTGCCAGCAGCGTAGAACCCACATGGGACGGGGAGCTGTTTTTT
CDR3: CASSVEPTWDGELFF

D: TRBD2
V: TRBV7-2
size: .
J: TRBJ2-5
DNA: TGTGCCAGCAGCTTAGGGCGGGGGGCTGTAGAGACCCAGTACTTC
CDR3: CASSLGRGAVETQYF

D: .
V: TRBV30
size: .
J: TRBJ2-2
DNA: TGTGCCTGGAGTGGGAGGGCCGGGGAGCTGTTTTTT
CDR3: CAWSGRAGELFF

D: .
V: TRBV11-2
size: .
J: TRBJ2-1
DNA: TGTGCCAGCAGCTTAAATACCGGGTTAAACAATGAGCAGTTCTTC
CDR3: CASSLNTGLNNEQFF

D: .
V: TRBV6-6
size: .
J: TRBJ1-2
DNA: TGTGCCAGCAGTTGGGGTCAGGAACCAAACTATGGCTACACCTTC
CDR3: CASSWGQEPNYGYTF